These T cell receptor beta chains were read from a single sample in a study of identical twins. TCRdb used MiXCR to reprocess the 5' RACE reads, holding one entry per CDR3 protein. The sample carries 250,000 or so distinct CDR3 sequences, roughly 7% recorded once. The sample also formed part of further work on yellow fever vaccine responses in identical twins.

Sequenced: memory (CD45RO+) T cells sorted from blood. These receptors all come from a woman aged 18-35 years in good health. Both conserved end residues are part of each CDR3. The D gene is left open where the match is weak. Clone size is not always given. Where it is, it says once, few, many or a class for expanded clones.

abundance	d_gene	v_gene	j_gene	CDR3nt	CDR3aa
-	-	TRBV29-1	TRBJ2-7	TGCAGCGTTGAAGATTCGGGATCCTACGAGCAGTACTTC	CSVEDSGSYEQYF
few	-	TRBV5-1	TRBJ2-7	TGCGCCAGCAGCCCTGGGGGGGGCGCATTGTACGAGCAGTACTTC	CASSPGGGALYEQYF
-	-	TRBV12-3/TRBV12-4	TRBJ1-1	TGTGCCAGCAGTTTATTGCAGGACACTGAAGCTTTCTTT	CASSLLQDTEAFF
many	-	TRBV4-2	TRBJ2-7	TGTGCCAGCAGCCAAGATCGAATAGCTCCCTCCTACGAGCAGTACTTC	CASSQDRIAPSYEQYF
many	TRBD1	TRBV12-3/TRBV12-4	TRBJ2-3	TGTGCCAGCAGTCGACAGGGAGATAACACAGATACGCAGTATTTT	CASSRQGDNTDTQYF
few	-	TRBV5-1	TRBJ2-2	TGCGCCAGCAGATTGGGGTTCAACACCGGGGAGCTGTTTTTT	CASRLGFNTGELFF
many	TRBD1	TRBV10-1	TRBJ2-7	TGCGCCAGCAGCGGGACAGGGGACTTGGGATACGAGCAGTACTTC	CASSGTGDLGYEQYF
-	TRBD2	TRBV27	TRBJ2-1	TGTGCCAGCAGTTCCGGACTAGCGGGCAATGAGCAGTTCTTC	CASSSGLAGNEQFF
few	TRBD2	TRBV20-1	TRBJ2-1	TGCAGTGCTAGAGCCTCGAGCCTAGCGGGGGGGATCAATGAGCAGTTCTTC	CSARASSLAGGINEQFF
many	TRBD1	TRBV11-2	TRBJ1-4	TGTGCCAGCAGCTTAGAGACAGGGGGTCGAAATGAAAAACTGTTTTTT	CASSLETGGRNEKLFF
-	TRBD1	TRBV27	TRBJ2-7	TGTGCCAGCAGTAGATTCGGGACAGGGTGGAGCTCCTACGAGCAGTACTTC	CASSRFGTGWSSYEQYF
-	-	TRBV5-5	TRBJ2-7	TGTGCCAGCAGCTTGGTCGGGTCCGAGCAGTACTTC	CASSLVGSEQYF
-	-	TRBV10-3	TRBJ2-3	TGTGCCATCAGTGTGTGGCAGGGGATGGACACAGATACGCAGTATTTT	CAISVWQGMDTDTQYF
many	-	TRBV7-8	TRBJ2-1	TGTGCCAGCAGCTCGACTAGATACAATGAGCAGTTCTTC	CASSSTRYNEQFF
many	-	TRBV2	TRBJ2-5	TGTGCCAGCAGCCGGTTTGCCGAAGAGACCCAGTACTTC	CASSRFAEETQYF
many	TRBD1	TRBV12-3/TRBV12-4	TRBJ1-5	TGTGCCAGCAGTTTAGTCGGGACAGGGCTTGTTCAGCCCCAGCATTTT	CASSLVGTGLVQPQHF
many	-	TRBV5-1	TRBJ2-1	TGCGCCAGCAGCTTTGGTCAGCTTTACAATGAGCAGTTCTTC	CASSFGQLYNEQFF
-	TRBD1	TRBV7-6	TRBJ2-2	TGTGCCAGCAGCCGAGAAGGGACAGAGAGGGCCGGGGAGCTGTTTTTT	CASSREGTERAGELFF
few	TRBD2	TRBV28	TRBJ2-3	TGTGCCAGCAGCCCCCCGGGACTAGCGGGGGGCCAACCACTCCACACAGATACGCAGTATTTT	CASSPPGLAGGQPLHTDTQYF
many	TRBD2	TRBV7-2	TRBJ2-7	TGTGCCAGCAGCGGGACTAGCGGGACCCACTACGAGCAGTACTTC	CASSGTSGTHYEQYF
few	-	TRBV5-1	TRBJ1-3	TGCGCCAGCAGCCACGGGGACTCTGGAAACACCATATATTTT	CASSHGDSGNTIYF
few	-	TRBV2	TRBJ2-3	TGTGCCAGCAGTGCCGGGGCATGGACAGATACGCAGTATTTT	CASSAGAWTDTQYF
few	TRBD1	TRBV24-1	TRBJ1-2	TGTGCCACCAGTGATTCCGGGACAGGGGGCTCTAACTATGGCTACACCTTC	CATSDSGTGGSNYGYTF
many	TRBD2	TRBV12-3/TRBV12-4	TRBJ2-3	TGTGCCAGCAGCTTGCGCGGGAGCCAGGGAGATACGCAGTATTTT	CASSLRGSQGDTQYF
few	-	TRBV4-1	TRBJ2-5	TGCGCCAGCAGGCACCTAGGGGGTGAAGAGACCCAGTACTTC	CASRHLGGEETQYF
few	TRBD2	TRBV25-1	TRBJ2-3	TGTGCCAGCAGTGAAAGCTGGCGGGGGGTGGACAGCCCAGATACGCAGTATTTT	CASSESWRGVDSPDTQYF
few	TRBD1	TRBV19	TRBJ1-4	TGTGCCAGTAGTGCGACAGGGTTAGGAGAAAAACTGTTTTTT	CASSATGLGEKLFF
many	-	TRBV5-1	TRBJ2-3	TGCGCCAGCAGCTTGGAGGGCCGGTATTACACAGATACGCAGTATTTT	CASSLEGRYYTDTQYF
-	-	TRBV10-3	TRBJ2-4	TGTGCCATCAGTGACTCGTTCGAAAACATTCAGTACTTC	CAISDSFENIQYF
many	-	TRBV12-3/TRBV12-4	TRBJ2-5	TGTGCCAGCAGCGGAGATAGGACGGGAGAGACCCAGTACTTC	CASSGDRTGETQYF